This TCR beta chain was documented in a study of blood T cells in healthy people across ages. General observations from the study: The CMV status of each donor remained undetermined, and this could have confounded shifts in expanded clonotypes.

Through a sample-barcoded 5' primer and a J-beta primer mix, a second PCR was run for about 7 to 12 cycles. Tags on each cDNA molecule came from a template-switch adaptor with 12 random nucleotides. Each CDR3 protein is one row after TCRdb ran MiXCR on the 5' RACE reads. The data show 650,000 to 800,000 distinct CDR3 sequences, approximately 52% seen once. The CDR3 has 14 amino acids. Germline V gene data show CDR1 as SSHAT and CDR2 as FNYEAQ (reference sequence). This clonotype came up many times. Its antigen is as yet unknown. Relative to the germline gene, one junction end is altered; a read error may explain this. Aged about 6 to 95, donors were systemically healthy Caucasians from Russia.

The chain links TRBV7-7 to TRBJ2-3, with D possibly matching TRBD1 (5 bases). This sequence originates from a woman aged 80 or over in good health. Sequenced: blood. CDR3 nucleotide sequence: TGTGCTAGCAGCTTAGTCGTGGGGCGAGGCACGCAGTATTTT. It yields the protein CASSLVVGRGTQYF.